This T cell receptor beta chain stems from a study of T cell responses to AZD1222 COVID-19 vaccine. Findings of the study overall: Only a handful of individuals given AZD1222 were seropositive at baseline. A mostly white British donor set with more females was recruited, and clonal diversity was possibly underestimated. Spike-specific TCR breadth and depth went up after people got two AZD1222 doses. Spike regions recognized by vaccine-associated CD4 TCRs spanned the protein, led by 160-218 and 743-854.

TCRdb's copy holds only in-frame clones and misses some; the assay was immunoSEQ multiplex PCR. The sample has about 130,000 clones; 70% to 90% are singletons. The V gene lost 0 bases and the J gene lost 7 bases, with 8 bases spanning the gap. CDR1 is SGHDT and CDR2 is YYEEEE in the germline V gene. There are 12 residues in the CDR3. For this clone: Its antigen is unidentified.

The source of this sequence is an adult in good health. This chain joins TRBV5-6 and TRBJ2-7; perhaps TRBD2 as D (6 bases). The starting material was peripheral blood, obtained on day 0 of AZD1222 vaccination. The CDR3 DNA reads TGTGCCAGCAGCTTGGAGGCGGGGGAGCAGTACTTC. Translating it yields CASSLEAGEQYF.